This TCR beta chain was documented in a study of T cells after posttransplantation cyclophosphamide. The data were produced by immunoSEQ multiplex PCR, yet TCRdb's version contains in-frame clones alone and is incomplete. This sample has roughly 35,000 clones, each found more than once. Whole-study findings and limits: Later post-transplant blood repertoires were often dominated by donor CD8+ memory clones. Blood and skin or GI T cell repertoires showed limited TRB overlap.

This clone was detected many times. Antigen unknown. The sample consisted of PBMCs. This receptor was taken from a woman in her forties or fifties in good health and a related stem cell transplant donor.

The CDR3, as DNA: TGTGCCAGCAGTACAGGGTATTATCAGCCCCAGCATTTT. Its translation: CASSTGYYQPQHF. J is TRBJ1-5 and V is TRBV6-5; D might be TRBD1 (6 bases). This CDR3 has 13 amino acids. V lost 5 bases and J 5 bases, leaving 10 bases between the germline ends. Germline CDR1 is MNHEY and CDR2 is SVGAGI.